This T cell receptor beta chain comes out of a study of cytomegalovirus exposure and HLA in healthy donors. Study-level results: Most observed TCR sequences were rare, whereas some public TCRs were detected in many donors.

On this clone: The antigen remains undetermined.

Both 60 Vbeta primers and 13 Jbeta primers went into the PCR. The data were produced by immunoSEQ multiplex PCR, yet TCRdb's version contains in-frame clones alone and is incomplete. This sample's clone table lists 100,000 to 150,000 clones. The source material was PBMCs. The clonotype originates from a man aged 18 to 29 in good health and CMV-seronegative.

CDR3 in DNA: TGTGCCAGCAGTAATTGGGCTAGCGGGGCCTACGAGCAGTACTTC. Its translation is CASSNWASGAYEQYF. The chain links TRBV28 to TRBJ2-7; 9 positions agree with TRBD2. CDR1 MDHEN and CDR2 SYDVKM come from the germline V gene. This CDR3 is 15 amino acids long. Trimming removed 5 bases from V and 2 bases from J; junction bases left unmatched: 7.